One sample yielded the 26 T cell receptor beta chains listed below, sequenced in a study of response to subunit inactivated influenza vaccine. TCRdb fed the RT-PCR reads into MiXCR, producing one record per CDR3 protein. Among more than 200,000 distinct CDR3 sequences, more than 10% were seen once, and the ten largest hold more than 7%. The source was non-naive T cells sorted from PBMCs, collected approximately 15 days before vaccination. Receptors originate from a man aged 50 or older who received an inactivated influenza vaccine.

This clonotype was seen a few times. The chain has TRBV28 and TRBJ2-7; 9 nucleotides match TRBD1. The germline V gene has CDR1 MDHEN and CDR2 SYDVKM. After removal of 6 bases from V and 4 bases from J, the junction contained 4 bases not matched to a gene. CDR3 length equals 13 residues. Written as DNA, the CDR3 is TGTGCCAGCAGACAGGGGGCCTTATACGAGCAGTACTTC. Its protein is CASRQGALYEQYF.

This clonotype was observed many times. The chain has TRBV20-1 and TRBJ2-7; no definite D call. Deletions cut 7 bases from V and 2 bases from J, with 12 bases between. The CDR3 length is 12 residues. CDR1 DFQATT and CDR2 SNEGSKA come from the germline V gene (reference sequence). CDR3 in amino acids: CSVAASAYEQYF. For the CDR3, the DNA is TGCAGTGTTGCGGCGTCTGCCTACGAGCAGTACTTC.

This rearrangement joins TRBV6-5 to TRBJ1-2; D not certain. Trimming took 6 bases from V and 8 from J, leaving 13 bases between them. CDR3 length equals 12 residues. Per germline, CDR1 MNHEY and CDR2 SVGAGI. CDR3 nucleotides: TGTGCCAGCAGCTTCTCTCATGGCGGCTACACCTTC. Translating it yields CASSFSHGGYTF.

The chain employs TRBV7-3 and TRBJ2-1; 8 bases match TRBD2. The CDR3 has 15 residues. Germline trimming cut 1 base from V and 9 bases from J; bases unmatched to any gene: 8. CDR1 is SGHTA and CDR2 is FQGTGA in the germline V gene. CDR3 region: CASSLSTGGRGEQFF. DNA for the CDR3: TGTGCCAGCAGCTTAAGCACGGGAGGGCGGGGTGAGCAGTTCTTC. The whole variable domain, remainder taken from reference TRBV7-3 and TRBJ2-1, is GAGVSQTPSNKVTEKGKYVELRCDPISGHTALYWYRQSLGQGPEFLIYFQGTGAADDSGLPNDRFFAVRPEGSVSTLKIQRTERGDSAVYLCASSLSTGGRGEQFFGPGTRLTVL.

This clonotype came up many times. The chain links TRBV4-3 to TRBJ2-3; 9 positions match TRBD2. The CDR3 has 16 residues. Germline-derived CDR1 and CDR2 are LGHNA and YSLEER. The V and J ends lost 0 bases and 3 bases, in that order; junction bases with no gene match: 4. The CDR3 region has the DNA TGCGCCAGCAGCCAAGAAGTGCTAGCGGGAACAGATACGCAGTATTTT. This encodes CASSQEVLAGTDTQYF.

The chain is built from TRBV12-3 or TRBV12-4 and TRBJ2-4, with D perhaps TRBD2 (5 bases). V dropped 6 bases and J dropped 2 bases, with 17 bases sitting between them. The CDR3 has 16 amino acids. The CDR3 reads CASSLVEAWTKNIQYF. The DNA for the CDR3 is TGTGCCAGCAGCCTAGTGGAGGCGTGGACCAAAAACATTCAGTACTTC.

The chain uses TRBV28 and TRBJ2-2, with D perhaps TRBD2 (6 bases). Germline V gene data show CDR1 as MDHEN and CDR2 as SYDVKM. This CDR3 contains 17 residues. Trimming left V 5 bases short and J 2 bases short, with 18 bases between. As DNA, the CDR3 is TGTGCCAGCAGTCTTGCCGGGACTCCTGGAAACACCGGGGAGCTGTTTTTT. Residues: CASSLAGTPGNTGELFF.

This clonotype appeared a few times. CDR3 loop: CASSQGVTGPDRGEQFF. CDR3 DNA sequence: TGTGCCAGCAGCCAAGGGGTAACAGGGCCCGACAGGGGAGAGCAGTTCTTC. The chain joins TRBV4-2 to TRBJ2-1; 8 nucleotides align to TRBD1. There are 17 residues in the CDR3. The germline gives CDR1 LGHNA, CDR2 YNFKEQ. The V gene end was trimmed by 1 base and the J gene end by 10 bases; junction bases not matched to a gene: 15.

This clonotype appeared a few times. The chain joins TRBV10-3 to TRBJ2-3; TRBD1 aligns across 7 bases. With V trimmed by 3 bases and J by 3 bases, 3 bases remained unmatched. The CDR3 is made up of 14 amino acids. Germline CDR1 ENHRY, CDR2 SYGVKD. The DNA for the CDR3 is TGTGCCATCAGTGACAGGGGGACGACAGATACGCAGTATTTT. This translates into CAISDRGTTDTQYF.

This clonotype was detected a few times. The chain's CDR3 is CASVGGASYEQYF. The CDR3 nucleotides are TGTGCCAGCGTGGGGGGGGCCTCCTACGAGCAGTACTTC. The chain is built from TRBV28 and TRBJ2-7, with D possibly TRBD2 on 7 matching bases. The CDR3 runs to 13 residues. The germline V gene encodes CDR1 MDHEN and CDR2 SYDVKM. The V end was cut by 8 bases, the J end by 0 bases, with 11 bases between.

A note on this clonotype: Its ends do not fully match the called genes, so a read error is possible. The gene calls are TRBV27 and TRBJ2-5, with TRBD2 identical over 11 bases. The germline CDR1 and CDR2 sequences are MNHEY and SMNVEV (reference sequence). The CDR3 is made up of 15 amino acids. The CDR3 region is CASSPRLAGGETQHF. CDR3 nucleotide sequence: TGTGCCAGCAGTCCCCGGCTAGCGGGGGGCGAGACCCAGCACTTC.

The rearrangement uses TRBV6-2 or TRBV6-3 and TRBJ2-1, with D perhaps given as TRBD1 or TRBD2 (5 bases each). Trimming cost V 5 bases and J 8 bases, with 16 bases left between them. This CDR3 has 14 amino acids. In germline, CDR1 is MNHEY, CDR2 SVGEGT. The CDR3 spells CASSTRDLRHEQFF. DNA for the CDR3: TGTGCCAGCAGTACCCGGGACCTACGACATGAGCAGTTCTTC.

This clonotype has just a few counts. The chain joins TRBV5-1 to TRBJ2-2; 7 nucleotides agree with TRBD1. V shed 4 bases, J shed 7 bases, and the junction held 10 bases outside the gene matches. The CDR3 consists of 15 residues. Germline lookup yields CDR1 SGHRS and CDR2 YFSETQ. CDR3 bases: TGCGCCAGCAGCCCGGGACAGACAAAAGGCGGGGAGCTGTTTTTT. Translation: CASSPGQTKGGELFF.

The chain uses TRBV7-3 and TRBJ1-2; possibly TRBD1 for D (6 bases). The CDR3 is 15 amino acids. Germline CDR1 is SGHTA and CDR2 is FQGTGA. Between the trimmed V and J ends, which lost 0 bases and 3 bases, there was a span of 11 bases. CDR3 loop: CASSLTAGDDYGYTF. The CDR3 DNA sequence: TGTGCCAGCAGCTTAACGGCAGGGGACGACTATGGCTACACCTTC.

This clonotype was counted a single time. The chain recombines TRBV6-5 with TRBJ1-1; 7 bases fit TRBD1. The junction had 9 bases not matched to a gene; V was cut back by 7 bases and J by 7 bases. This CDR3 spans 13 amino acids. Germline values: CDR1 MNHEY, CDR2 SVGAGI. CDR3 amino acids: CASTFLRDSEAFF. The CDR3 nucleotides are TGTGCCAGCACTTTCCTCCGGGACAGTGAAGCTTTCTTT.

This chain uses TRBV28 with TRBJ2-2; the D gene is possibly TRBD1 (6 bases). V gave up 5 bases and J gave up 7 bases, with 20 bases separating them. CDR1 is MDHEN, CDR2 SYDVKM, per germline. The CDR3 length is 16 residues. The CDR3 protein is CASSPRRQVTGGELFF. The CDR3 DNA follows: TGTGCCAGCAGTCCTAGGAGACAGGTCACGGGCGGGGAGCTGTTTTTT.

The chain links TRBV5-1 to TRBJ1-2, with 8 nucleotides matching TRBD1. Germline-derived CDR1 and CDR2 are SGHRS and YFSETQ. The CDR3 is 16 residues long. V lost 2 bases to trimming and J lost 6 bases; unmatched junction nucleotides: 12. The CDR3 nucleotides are TGCGCCAGCAGCTTATCCCCCGGGACAGGAGGGAATGGCTACACCTTC. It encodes CASSLSPGTGGNGYTF.

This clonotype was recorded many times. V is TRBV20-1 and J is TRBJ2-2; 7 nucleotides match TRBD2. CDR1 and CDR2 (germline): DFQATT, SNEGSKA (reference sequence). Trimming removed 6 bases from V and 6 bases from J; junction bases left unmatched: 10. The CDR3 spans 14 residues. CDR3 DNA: TGCAGTGCCCGGCCGGGAGGATCGGCCGGGGAGCTGTTTTTT. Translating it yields CSARPGGSAGELFF.

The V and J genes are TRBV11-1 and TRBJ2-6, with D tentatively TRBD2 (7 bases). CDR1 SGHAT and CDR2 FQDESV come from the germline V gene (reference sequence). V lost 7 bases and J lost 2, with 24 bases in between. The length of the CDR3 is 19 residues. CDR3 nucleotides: TGTGCCAGCATCTCGGCTTGGGGGCGGGAGCTAACTGGGGCCAACGTCCTGACTTTC. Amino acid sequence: CASISAWGRELTGANVLTF.

The CDR3 loop is CASTTRLGTPNTGELFF. The CDR3 DNA follows: TGTGCCAGCACTACCCGGCTGGGGACGCCGAACACCGGGGAGCTGTTTTTT. V gene TRBV28 combines with J gene TRBJ2-2; D may match TRBD1 or TRBD2 (5 bases each). Germline CDR1 is MDHEN and CDR2 is SYDVKM. The V gene lost 7 bases and the J gene lost 0 bases, with 18 bases spanning the gap. The CDR3 covers 17 residues. Complete variable domain (other parts from reference TRBV28 and TRBJ2-2): DVKVTQSSRYLVKRTGEKVFLECVQDMDHENMFWYRQDPGLGLRLIYFSYDVKMKEKGDIPEGYSVSREKKERFSLILESASTNQTSMYLCASTTRLGTPNTGELFFGEGSRLTVL.

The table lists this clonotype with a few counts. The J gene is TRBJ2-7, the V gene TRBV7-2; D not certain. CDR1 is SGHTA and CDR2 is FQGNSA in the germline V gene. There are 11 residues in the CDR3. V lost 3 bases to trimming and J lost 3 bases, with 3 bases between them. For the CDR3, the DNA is TGTGCCAGCAGCTTGTTCTACGAGCAGTACTTC. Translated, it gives CASSLFYEQYF.

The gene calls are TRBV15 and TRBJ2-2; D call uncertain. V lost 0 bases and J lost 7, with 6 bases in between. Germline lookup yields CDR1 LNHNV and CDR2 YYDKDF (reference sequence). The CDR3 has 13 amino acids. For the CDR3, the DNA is TGTGCCACCAGCAGAGACAACCTCGGGGAGCTGTTTTTT. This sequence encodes CATSRDNLGELFF. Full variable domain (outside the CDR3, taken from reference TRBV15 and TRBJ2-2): DAMVIQNPRYQVTQFGKPVTLSCSQTLNHNVMYWYQQKSSQAPKLLFHYYDKDFNNEADTPDNFQSRRPNTSFCFLDIRSPGLGDTAMYLCATSRDNLGELFFGEGSRLTVL.

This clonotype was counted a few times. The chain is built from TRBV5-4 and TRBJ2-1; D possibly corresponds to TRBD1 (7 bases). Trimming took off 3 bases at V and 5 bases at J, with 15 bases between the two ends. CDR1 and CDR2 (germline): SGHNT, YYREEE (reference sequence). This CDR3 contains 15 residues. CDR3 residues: CASSSGGTFDNEQFF. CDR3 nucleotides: TGTGCCAGCAGCTCAGGGGGGACCTTTGACAATGAGCAGTTCTTC. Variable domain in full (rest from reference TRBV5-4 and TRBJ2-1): ETGVTQSPTHLIKTRGQQVTLRCSSQSGHNTVSWYQQALGQGPQFIFQYYREEENGRGNFPPRFSGLQFPNYSSELNVNALELDDSALYLCASSSGGTFDNEQFFGPGTRLTVL.

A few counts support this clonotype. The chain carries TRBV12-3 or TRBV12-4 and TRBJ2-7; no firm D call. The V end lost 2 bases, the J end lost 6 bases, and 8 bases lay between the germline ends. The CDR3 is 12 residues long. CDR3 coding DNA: TGTGCCAGCAGTTTATGGCAGGCCGAGCAGTACTTC. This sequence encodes CASSLWQAEQYF.

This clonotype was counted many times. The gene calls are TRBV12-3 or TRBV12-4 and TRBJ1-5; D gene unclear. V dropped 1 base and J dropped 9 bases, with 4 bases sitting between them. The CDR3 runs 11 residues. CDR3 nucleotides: TGTGCCAGCAGTTTAGTCGGGCCCCAGCATTTT. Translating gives CASSLVGPQHF.

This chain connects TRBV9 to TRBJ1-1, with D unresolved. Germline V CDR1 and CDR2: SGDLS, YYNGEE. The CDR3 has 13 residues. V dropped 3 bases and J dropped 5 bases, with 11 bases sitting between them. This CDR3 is CASSASEGTEAFF. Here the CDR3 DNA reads TGTGCCAGCAGCGCCTCCGAGGGTACTGAAGCTTTCTTT.